Each of the 32 T cell receptor beta chains below was sequenced from the same sample in a study of T cells after yellow fever vaccination (dated by TCRdb to between 2018 and 2021). Taken with the paper, the label for treatment or condition translates to: live attenuated yellow fever vaccine strain. Library creation used 5' RACE. The sample was run on an Illumina NovaSeq 6000. Using fastp at Q25 and MiXCR, TCRdb reprocessed the public reads and kept productive beta chains. Under each unique CDR3 protein, matching rows form one entry showing the most common genes and DNA. This sample has hundreds of thousands of distinct CDR3 sequences in its table, and approximately 3.9% of those were observed once. 23% of the sample comes from the top ten. The sample in question was PBMCs, obtained on the day of the yellow fever booster vaccination. The receptors shown here come from a man aged 18 to 29 who received the YFV17D yellow fever vaccine.

The sample holds a few counts of this clonotype. This chain links TRBV15 with TRBJ2-1; perhaps TRBD2 as D (5 bases). Germline V CDR1 and CDR2: LNHNV, YYDKDF (reference sequence). Trimming cost V 3 bases and J 6 bases, with 9 bases left between them. This CDR3 region has 13 residues. CDR3 amino acids: CATSSGVVNEQFF. In DNA form, the CDR3 reads TGTGCCACCAGCAGCGGGGTAGTCAATGAGCAGTTCTTC.

This clonotype showed up many times. V and J are TRBV7-8 and TRBJ2-4; 8 bases align to TRBD1. This CDR3 is built from 19 residues. V gave up 5 bases and J gave up 1 base; unmatched junction bases: 16. Per germline, CDR1 SGHVS and CDR2 FQNEAQ. For the CDR3, the DNA is TGTGCCAGCAGCCTCACAGGGGGAAGCTTCGGGCTCGCCAAAAACATTCAGTACTTC. Protein sequence: CASSLTGGSFGLAKNIQYF.

This rearrangement joins TRBV7-3 to TRBJ2-3; the D gene is possibly TRBD1 (5 bases). The V gene lost 2 bases and the J gene lost 2 bases, with 11 bases spanning the gap. Germline CDR1 reads SGHTA; CDR2 reads FQGTGA. This CDR3 is built from 15 residues. CDR3 in DNA: TGTGCCAGCAGCTTATTGACAGTTTTCACAGATACGCAGTATTTT. Translating it yields CASSLLTVFTDTQYF.

The chain employs TRBV3-1 and TRBJ1-2; D uncertain. The CDR3 is 13 amino acids. V was pared by 4 bases and J by 8 bases, with 14 bases between. Germline V gives CDR1 LGHDT, CDR2 YNNKEL (reference sequence). CDR3 amino acids: CASSLTGRGGYTF. DNA for the CDR3: TGTGCCAGCAGCCTAACGGGCCGCGGGGGCTACACCTTC.

The V call is TRBV28, the J call TRBJ2-7; the D is unclear. The V gene's germline CDR1 is MDHEN and CDR2 SYDVKM. CDR3 length: 16 residues. The V end was cut by 3 bases, the J end by 1 base, with 16 bases between. The CDR3: CASSFLSLWQSYEQYF. The CDR3 DNA reads TGTGCCAGCAGTTTCCTCTCATTGTGGCAGTCCTACGAGCAGTACTTC.

This clonotype has only a few counts. The V gene is TRBV4-1, the J gene TRBJ2-1; D gene unclear. This CDR3 has 12 amino acids. Trimming removed 8 bases at V and 5 bases at J, with 10 bases between. Germline CDR1 and CDR2: MGHRA and YSYEKL. The CDR3: CASQAANNEQFF. CDR3 DNA sequence: TGCGCCAGCCAGGCAGCGAACAATGAGCAGTTCTTC.

This clonotype was picked up a small number of times. This rearrangement joins TRBV5-4 to TRBJ2-7; perhaps TRBD1 as D (6 bases). V was cut by 5 bases and J by 3 bases, with 15 bases left in between. Germline assignment: CDR1 SGHNT and CDR2 YYREEE (reference sequence). The CDR3 is made up of 14 amino acids. CDR3 protein: CASRGADTDYEQYV. CDR3 nucleotide sequence: TGTGCCAGCAGGGGGGCCGATACGGACTACGAGCAGTACGTC.

The chain couples TRBV11-2 to TRBJ1-1; D gene uncertain. The V end was cut by 5 bases, the J end by 5 bases, with 9 bases between. CDR1 and CDR2 from the germline V gene are SGHAT and FQNNGV. The length of the CDR3 is 12 residues. The CDR3: CASSPLRTEAFF. CDR3 nucleotide sequence: TGTGCCAGCAGCCCTCTAAGGACTGAAGCTTTCTTT.

This sequence joins TRBV20-1 and TRBJ2-7, with TRBD2 as a possible D gene (5 bases). The CDR3 consists of 13 residues. Germline CDR1 and CDR2: DFQATT and SNEGSKA (reference sequence). V lost 3 bases to trimming and J lost 5 bases, with 14 bases between them. CDR3 DNA sequence: TGCAGTGCTAGGGGGAGTACCTACGACGAGCAGTACGTC. Protein product: CSARGSTYDEQYV.

V is TRBV6-5 and J is TRBJ2-3; D gene uncertain. Germline V gene lookup returns CDR1 MNHEY and CDR2 SVGAGI. The V end was cut by 2 bases, the J end by 6 bases, with 15 bases between. This CDR3 region has 15 residues. Here the CDR3 reads CASSYRPRPLDTQYF. CDR3 sequence (DNA): TGTGCCAGCAGTTACCGCCCGCGTCCCCTGGATACGCAGTATTTT.

The chain's CDR3 is CASSPYTTRPGNTIYF. The CDR3 nucleotides read TGTGCCAGCTCACCCTATACGACAAGACCTGGAAACACCATATATTTT. The chain employs TRBV18 and TRBJ1-3, with no clear D. Germline CDR1 reads KGHSH; CDR2 reads LQKENI. V lost 3 bases to trimming and J lost 2 bases, with 14 bases between them. The CDR3 covers 16 residues.

This clonotype came up many times. The rearrangement links TRBV12-3 or TRBV12-4 to TRBJ1-5; tentatively, D is TRBD1 (6 bases). The V gene lost 6 bases and the J gene lost 4 bases, with 13 bases spanning the gap. CDR3 size: 14 residues. The CDR3 protein is CASRFRGSNQPQHF. CDR3 nucleotide sequence: TGTGCCAGCAGGTTTAGGGGGTCGAATCAGCCCCAGCATTTT.

CDR3 residues: CASRPRRPRHSNQPQHF. CDR3 in DNA: TGTGCCAGCAGACCACGGAGGCCACGCCATAGCAATCAGCCCCAGCATTTT. The chain is built from TRBV6-1 and TRBJ1-5; D not resolved. Looked up from germline, CDR1 is MNHNS and CDR2 is SASEGT. The ends were cut back, 6 bases at V and 0 bases at J, with 18 bases in the middle. The CDR3 is 17 amino acids.

There are many counts of this clonotype. The chain uses TRBV5-5 and TRBJ2-5; tentatively, D is TRBD1 or TRBD2 (6 bases each). The CDR3 has 12 amino acids. V was cut by 2 bases and J by 9 bases, with 11 bases left in between. From germline, CDR1 is SGHKS and CDR2 YYEKEE (reference sequence). CDR3 DNA sequence: TGTGCCAGCAGCTTTGGAGGGGGTGCCCAGTACTTC. Translated, it gives CASSFGGGAQYF. Together with reference TRBV5-5 and TRBJ2-5, the CDR3 gives the full variable domain: DAGVTQSPTHLIKTRGQQVTLRCSPISGHKSVSWYQQVLGQGPQFIFQYYEKEERGRGNFPDRFSARQFPNYSSELNVNALLLGDSALYLCASSFGGGAQYFGPGTRLLVL.

This clonotype was counted a few times. This chain joins TRBV7-9 and TRBJ1-2; D call uncertain. V lost 0 bases to trimming and J lost 4 bases, with 12 bases between them. Germline values: CDR1 SEHNR, CDR2 FQNEAQ (reference sequence). The CDR3 runs 15 residues. The CDR3 bases are TGTGCCAGCAGCTTAGCGGCCGAAGGTGGCTATGGCTACACCTTC. It is translated as CASSLAAEGGYGYTF.

The V call is TRBV24-1, the J call TRBJ2-1; D is unresolved. There are 16 residues in the CDR3. Trimming pared 7 bases from V and 0 bases from J, leaving 15 bases between. The germline V gene has CDR1 KGHDR and CDR2 SFDVKD. The CDR3 nucleotides read TGTGCCACCAGCCCTATGGCGGTCTCCTCCTACAATGAGCAGTTCTTC. This translates into CATSPMAVSSYNEQFF.

The chain is built from TRBV9 and TRBJ2-3; TRBD2 agrees at 8 bases. The CDR3 runs to 15 residues. The V gene's germline CDR1 is SGDLS and CDR2 YYNGEE. V shed 0 bases and J 2 bases; nucleotides not matched to a gene: 2. The CDR3 protein is CASSVGGGPTDTQYF. CDR3 nucleotide sequence: TGTGCCAGCAGCGTAGGCGGGGGGCCCACAGATACGCAGTATTTT.

This clonotype was seen at least ten times. The chain is built from TRBV6-2 or TRBV6-3 and TRBJ1-1, with 8 bases fitting TRBD1. Germline V gene lookup returns CDR1 MNHEY and CDR2 SVGEGT. This CDR3 is 16 amino acids long. Trimming at V came to 2 bases and at J to 4 bases, leaving 9 bases not matched to a gene. In DNA, the CDR3 is TGTGCCAGCAGTTACGACCTGACAGGGGAGGCCACTGAAGCTTTCTTT. It encodes CASSYDLTGEATEAFF.

This clonotype was found many times. V and J are TRBV19 and TRBJ1-5, with D tentatively TRBD1 (5 bases). Germline loops: CDR1 LNHDA, CDR2 SQIVND (reference sequence). The CDR3 has 13 residues. V lost 7 bases to trimming and J lost 9 bases, with 16 bases between them. CDR3 protein: CASTMAGVRPQHF. CDR3 nucleotides: TGTGCCAGTACCATGGCGGGGGTCCGGCCCCAGCATTTT.

This clonotype was observed at least ten times. The chain uses TRBV6-5 and TRBJ1-2; tentative D call: TRBD1 (6 bases). V was shortened by 5 bases and J by 4 bases, with 14 bases between the two germline ends. CDR3 length equals 14 residues. The germline gives CDR1 MNHEY, CDR2 SVGAGI. CDR3 coding DNA: TGTGCCAGCAGTGCAACAGGGTCCCCCTATGGCTACACCTTC. Translating it yields CASSATGSPYGYTF.

This clonotype was seen a few times. The chain is built from TRBV5-5 and TRBJ1-5; the match to TRBD1 covers 7 bases. V lost 1 base, J lost 3 bases, and 7 bases stayed unmatched. The CDR3 has 16 residues. CDR1 SGHKS and CDR2 YYEKEE come from the germline V gene (reference sequence). CDR3 protein: CASSLRTGWNNQPQHF. CDR3 DNA sequence: TGTGCCAGCAGCTTGAGGACAGGATGGAACAATCAGCCCCAGCATTTT.

This clonotype was seen repeatedly, ten times or more. The chain carries TRBV27 and TRBJ2-4, with D maybe TRBD1 (8 bases). V was pared by 6 bases and J by 9 bases, with 15 bases between. From germline, CDR1 is MNHEY and CDR2 SMNVEV (reference sequence). The CDR3 sequence is 13 residues long. The CDR3 DNA sequence: TGTGCCAGCAGCAGCACAGGGGGGGCCATTCAGTACTTC. As protein: CASSSTGGAIQYF.

This clonotype was seen ten or more times. This chain uses TRBV12-3 or TRBV12-4 with TRBJ2-7, with 9 nucleotides matching TRBD1. V gave up 5 bases and J gave up 1 base; unmatched junction bases: 3. The CDR3 loop spans 14 amino acids. The CDR3: CASSMGTGSYEQYV. CDR3 DNA: TGTGCCAGCAGTATGGGGACAGGGTCCTACGAGCAGTACGTC.

The sample holds a few counts of this clonotype. The chain is built from TRBV6-2 or TRBV6-3 and TRBJ2-5; TRBD2 is a possible D gene (6 bases). Deletions cut 7 bases from V and 5 bases from J, with 17 bases between. The CDR3 runs 14 residues. CDR1 MNHEY and CDR2 SVGEGT come from the germline V gene. DNA for the CDR3: TGTGCCAGCAACTTACGGCTAGGAGGGGAGACCCAGTACTTC. Protein sequence: CASNLRLGGETQYF.

Ten or more counts support this clonotype. The chain carries TRBV28 and TRBJ2-3; D is unresolved. Deletions cut 3 bases from V and 3 bases from J, with 10 bases between. Germline V CDR1 and CDR2: MDHEN, SYDVKM. The CDR3 has 14 residues. The CDR3 sequence is CASSLEEATDTQYF. The CDR3 region has the DNA TGTGCCAGCAGTTTGGAAGAGGCGACAGATACGCAGTATTTT.

The chain couples TRBV5-6 to TRBJ2-1; 9 positions agree with TRBD2. V shed 4 bases and J 8 bases; nucleotides not matched to a gene: 7. Germline loops: CDR1 SGHDT, CDR2 YYEEEE. The CDR3 runs to 14 residues. The CDR3 nucleotides read TGTGCCAGCAGCCCCGCGGGGGGGACGGATGAGCAGTTCTTC. Encoded protein: CASSPAGGTDEQFF.

This clonotype showed up just a few times. This chain joins TRBV24-1 and TRBJ2-7, with D unresolved. Trimming cost V 3 bases and J 1 base, with 21 bases left between them. Germline values: CDR1 KGHDR, CDR2 SFDVKD. CDR3 length: 18 amino acids. For the CDR3, the DNA is TGTGCCACCAGTGATCTATCTCCCCGGTCTAGTACTTCCTACGAGCAGTACGTC. Protein product: CATSDLSPRSSTSYEQYV.

This clonotype was seen only a few times. The chain carries TRBV24-1 and TRBJ2-1; D possibly corresponds to TRBD2 (5 bases). Trimming pared 6 bases from V and 5 bases from J, leaving 19 bases between. This CDR3 region has 16 residues. Germline CDR1 is KGHDR and CDR2 is SFDVKD. The CDR3 spells CATSTPEGWGDNEQFF. The CDR3 region has the DNA TGTGCCACCAGTACCCCGGAAGGGTGGGGAGACAATGAGCAGTTCTTC.

This clonotype was counted many times. The chain is built from TRBV7-9 and TRBJ2-3, with a tentative D call TRBD1 (6 bases). CDR3 size: 15 residues. The V gene's germline CDR1 is SEHNR and CDR2 FQNEAQ (reference sequence). V lost 4 bases and J lost 0, with 11 bases in between. The CDR3 loop is CASSWTETSTDTQYF. CDR3 DNA: TGTGCCAGCAGCTGGACAGAGACTAGCACAGATACGCAGTATTTT.

This clonotype showed up just a few times. The gene calls are TRBV6-5 and TRBJ1-2; 7 nucleotides agree with TRBD1. This CDR3 spans 15 amino acids. CDR1 is MNHEY and CDR2 is SVGAGI in the germline V gene. Germline trimming cut 2 bases from V and 4 bases from J; bases unmatched to any gene: 7. The CDR3 spells CASSYVATGLYGYTF. CDR3 bases: TGTGCCAGCAGTTACGTTGCGACAGGGCTCTATGGCTACACCTTC.

The V gene is TRBV11-2, the J gene TRBJ1-2; tentative D call: TRBD1 (6 bases). CDR3 size: 14 residues. Trimming stripped 3 bases from V and 8 bases from J, with 16 bases between. CDR1 is SGHAT and CDR2 is FQNNGV in the germline V gene. CDR3 sequence (DNA): TGTGCCAGCAGCTTGTCACAGGCTCAGGGGGGCTACACCTTC. Its protein product is CASSLSQAQGGYTF.

The gene calls are TRBV6-5 and TRBJ2-1; D is unclear. Trimming took 7 bases from V and 4 from J, leaving 11 bases between them. The CDR3 is 13 amino acids. Germline V lookup: CDR1 MNHEY, CDR2 SVGAGI. The CDR3 sequence is CASNDPLYNEQFF. CDR3 DNA: TGTGCCAGCAACGACCCACTTTACAATGAGCAGTTCTTC.